A single sample gave rise to the 5 T cell receptor beta chains below, sequenced in a study of T cell responses to AZD1222 COVID-19 vaccine. Using immunoSEQ multiplex PCR, the repertoire was profiled, and TCRdb retains in-frame clones only, with some absent. Among about 100,000 clones listed, just over 85% were seen once. Here the sequenced sample was peripheral blood, taken on day 0 of AZD1222 vaccination. The receptors derive from an adult in good health.

DNA for the CDR3: TGTGCCTATTTAACTAGCGGGAGAGGGCGCGATGAGCAGTTCTTC. Its protein product is CAYLTSGRGRDEQFF. This chain uses TRBV30 with TRBJ2-1, with 11 bases matching TRBD2. The junction had 13 bases not matched to a gene; V was cut back by 7 bases and J by 8 bases. The CDR3 loop spans 15 amino acids. The V gene's germline CDR1 is GTSNPN and CDR2 SVGIG (reference sequence).

The chain joins TRBV6-5 to TRBJ2-7; 10 bases map to TRBD1. V trimming: 11 bases; J trimming: 1 base; junction bases outside the gene matches: 8. Germline assignment: CDR1 MNHEY and CDR2 SVGAGI. This CDR3 comprises 14 residues. The CDR3: CAGKRGQGSYEQYF. DNA of the CDR3: TGTGCCGGCAAACGGGGACAGGGGTCCTACGAGCAGTACTTC.

This chain links TRBV7-6 with TRBJ2-7; 10 bases are a match to TRBD2. Germline lookup yields CDR1 SGHVS and CDR2 FNYEAQ. The CDR3 has 14 residues. V shed 5 bases and J 4 bases; nucleotides not matched to a gene: 5. The DNA of the CDR3 is TGTGCCAGCAGCCGAGCGGGAGGGCCTTACGAGCAGTACTTC. This gives the protein CASSRAGGPYEQYF.

This clone was observed a single time. The V call is TRBV21-1, the J call TRBJ2-3; the DNA was not used to check the table's D call, TRBD1. TRBV21-1 is annotated as a pseudogene. This CDR3 is built from 17 residues. The CDR3 DNA follows: TGTGCCAGCAGCAAAGTTTTCAGGTTTCAGGGCACAGATACGCAGTATTTT. Translation gives CASSKVFRFQGTDTQYF.

This chain joins TRBV4-3 and TRBJ1-5; no clear D. Between the trimmed V and J ends, which lost 0 bases and 3 bases, there was a span of 12 bases. Germline V lookup: CDR1 LGHNA, CDR2 YSLEER. This CDR3 has 16 residues. CDR3 protein: CASSQEFVAVNQPQHF. The CDR3, as DNA: TGCGCCAGCAGCCAAGAATTCGTGGCAGTCAATCAGCCCCAGCATTTT.